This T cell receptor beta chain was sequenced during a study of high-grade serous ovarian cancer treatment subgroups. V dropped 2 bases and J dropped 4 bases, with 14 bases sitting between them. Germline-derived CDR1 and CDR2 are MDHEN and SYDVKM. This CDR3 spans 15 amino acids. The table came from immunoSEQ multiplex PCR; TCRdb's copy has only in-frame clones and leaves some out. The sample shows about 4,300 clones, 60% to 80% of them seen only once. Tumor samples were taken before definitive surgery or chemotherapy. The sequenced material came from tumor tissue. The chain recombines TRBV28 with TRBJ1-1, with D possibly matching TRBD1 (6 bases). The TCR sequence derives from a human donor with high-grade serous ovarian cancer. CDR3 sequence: CASSLAGDHVTEAFF. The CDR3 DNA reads TGTGCCAGCAGTTTAGCAGGGGACCATGTCACTGAAGCTTTCTTT.